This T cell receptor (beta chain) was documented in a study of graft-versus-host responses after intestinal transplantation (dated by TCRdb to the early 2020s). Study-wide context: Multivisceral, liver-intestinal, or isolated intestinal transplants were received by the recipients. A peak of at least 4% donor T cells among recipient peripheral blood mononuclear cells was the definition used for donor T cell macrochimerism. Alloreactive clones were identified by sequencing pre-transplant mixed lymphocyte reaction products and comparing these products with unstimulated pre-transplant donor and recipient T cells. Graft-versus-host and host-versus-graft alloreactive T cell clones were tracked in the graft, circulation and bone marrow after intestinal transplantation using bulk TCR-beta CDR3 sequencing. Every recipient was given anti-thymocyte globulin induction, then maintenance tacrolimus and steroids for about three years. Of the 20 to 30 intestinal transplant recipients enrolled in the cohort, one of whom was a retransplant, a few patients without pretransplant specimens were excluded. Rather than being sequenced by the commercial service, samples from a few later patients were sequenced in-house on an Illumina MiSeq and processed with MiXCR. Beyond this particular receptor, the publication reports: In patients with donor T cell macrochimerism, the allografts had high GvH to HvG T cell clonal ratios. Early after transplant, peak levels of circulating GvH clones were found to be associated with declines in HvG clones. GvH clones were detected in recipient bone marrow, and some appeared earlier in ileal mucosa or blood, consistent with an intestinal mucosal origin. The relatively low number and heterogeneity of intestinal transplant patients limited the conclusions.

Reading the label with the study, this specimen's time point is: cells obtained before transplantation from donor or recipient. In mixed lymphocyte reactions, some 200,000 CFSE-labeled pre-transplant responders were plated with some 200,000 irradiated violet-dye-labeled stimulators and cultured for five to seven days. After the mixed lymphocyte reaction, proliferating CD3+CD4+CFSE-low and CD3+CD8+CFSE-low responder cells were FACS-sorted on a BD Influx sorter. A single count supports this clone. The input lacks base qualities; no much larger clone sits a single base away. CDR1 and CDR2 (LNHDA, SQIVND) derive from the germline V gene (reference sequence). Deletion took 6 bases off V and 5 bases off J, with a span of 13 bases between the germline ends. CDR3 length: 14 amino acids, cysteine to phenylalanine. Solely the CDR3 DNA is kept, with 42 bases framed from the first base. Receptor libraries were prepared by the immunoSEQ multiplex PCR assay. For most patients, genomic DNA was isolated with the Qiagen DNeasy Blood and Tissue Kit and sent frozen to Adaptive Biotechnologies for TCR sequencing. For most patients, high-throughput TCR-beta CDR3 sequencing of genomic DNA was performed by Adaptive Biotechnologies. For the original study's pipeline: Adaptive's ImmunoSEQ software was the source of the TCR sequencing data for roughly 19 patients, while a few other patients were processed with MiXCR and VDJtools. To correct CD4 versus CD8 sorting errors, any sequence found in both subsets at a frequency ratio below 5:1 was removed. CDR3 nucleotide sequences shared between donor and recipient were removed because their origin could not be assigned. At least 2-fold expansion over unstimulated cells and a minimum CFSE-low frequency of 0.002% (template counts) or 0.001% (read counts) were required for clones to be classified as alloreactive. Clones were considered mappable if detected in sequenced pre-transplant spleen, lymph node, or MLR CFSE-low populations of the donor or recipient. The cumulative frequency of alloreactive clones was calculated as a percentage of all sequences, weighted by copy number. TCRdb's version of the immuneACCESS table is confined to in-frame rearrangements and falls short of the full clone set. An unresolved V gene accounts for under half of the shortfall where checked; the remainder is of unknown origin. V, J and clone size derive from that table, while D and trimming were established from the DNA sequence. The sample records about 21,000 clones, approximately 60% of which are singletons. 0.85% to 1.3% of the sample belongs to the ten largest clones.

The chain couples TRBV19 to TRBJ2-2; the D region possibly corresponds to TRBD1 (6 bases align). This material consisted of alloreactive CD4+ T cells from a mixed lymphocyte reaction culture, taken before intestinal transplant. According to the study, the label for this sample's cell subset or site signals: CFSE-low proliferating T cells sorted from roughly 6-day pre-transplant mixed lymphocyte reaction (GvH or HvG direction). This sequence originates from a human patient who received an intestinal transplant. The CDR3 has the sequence CASRYRVLTGELFF. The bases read TGTGCCAGTAGATACAGGGTATTGACCGGGGAGCTGTTTTTT.